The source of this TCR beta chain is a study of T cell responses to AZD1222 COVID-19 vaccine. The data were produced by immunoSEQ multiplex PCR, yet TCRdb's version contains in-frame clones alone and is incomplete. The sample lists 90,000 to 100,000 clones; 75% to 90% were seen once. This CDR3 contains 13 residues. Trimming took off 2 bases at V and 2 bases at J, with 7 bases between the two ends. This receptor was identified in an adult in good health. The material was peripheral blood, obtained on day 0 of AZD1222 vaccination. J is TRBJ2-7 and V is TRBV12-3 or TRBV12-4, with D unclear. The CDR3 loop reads CASSLSGTYEQYF. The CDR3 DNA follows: TGTGCCAGCAGTTTATCTGGCACCTACGAGCAGTACTTC.